A selection of T cell receptor beta chains follows, all from one sample in a study of T cells in localized non-small cell lung cancer. TCRdb's table, derived via immunoSEQ multiplex PCR, lists solely in-frame clones and lacks some. The table has some 25,000 clones, 80% to 95% seen once. The source material was peripheral blood, sampled before any cancer treatment. All receptors derive from a woman aged 40-69 years with stage I lung adenocarcinoma. Both conserved end residues are part of each CDR3. D genes are given only for firm matches. Not all rows give a size; the values are once, few, many and, for expanded clones, a class.

>.|TRBJ1-5|TRBV19|.
CASSMAINQPQHF
TGTGCCAGTAGTATGGCCATTAATCAGCCCCAGCATTTT
>TRBD2|TRBJ2-7|TRBV4-1|.
CASSITSAPDDEQYF
TGCGCCAGCAGCATCACTAGCGCACCTGACGACGAGCAGTACTTC
>TRBD2|TRBJ2-7|TRBV28|.
CASSDGLALPRTDEQYF
TGTGCCAGCAGTGACGGACTAGCGCTGCCTCGGACGGACGAGCAGTACTTC
>.|TRBJ1-1|TRBV7-8|.
CASSPTRTTGTEAFF
TGTGCCAGCAGCCCCACCCGAACGACGGGAACTGAAGCTTTCTTT
>.|TRBJ2-2|TRBV28|.
CASSQTRENTGELFF
TGTGCCAGCAGCCAAACACGCGAGAACACCGGGGAGCTGTTTTTT
>TRBD2|TRBJ2-5|TRBV7-6|.
CASSSFSGSPETQYF
TGTGCCAGCAGCTCGTTCAGCGGGAGCCCGGAGACCCAGTACTTC
>TRBD1|TRBJ1-5|TRBV28|.
CASSLKLGQVDQPQHF
TGTGCCAGCAGTTTGAAATTGGGACAGGTGGACCAGCCCCAGCATTTT
>.|TRBJ1-5|TRBV28|once
CASRRRESGQPQHF
TGTGCCAGCAGGCGACGGGAGAGTGGTCAGCCCCAGCATTTT
>TRBD1|TRBJ2-1|TRBV11-2|.
CASSRDSSSYNEQFF
TGTGCCAGCAGTCGGGACAGTAGCTCCTACAATGAGCAGTTCTTC
>.|TRBJ1-5|TRBV5-4|once
CASSLTGTGQPQHF
TGTGCCAGCAGCCTCACAGGGACGGGGCAGCCCCAGCATTTT
>.|TRBJ2-5|TRBV7-2|.
CASSTQWGQAETQYF
TGTGCCAGCAGTACACAGTGGGGCCAGGCAGAGACCCAGTACTTC
>.|TRBJ1-3|TRBV7-9|.
CASIPDGSSGNTIYF
TGTGCCAGCATCCCCGATGGAAGCTCTGGAAACACCATATATTTT
>.|TRBJ2-7|TRBV28|.
CASSFSLEGYEQYF
TGTGCCAGCAGTTTCTCACTAGAAGGCTACGAGCAGTACTTC
>.|TRBJ2-1|TRBV5-1|.
CASSSGDRYNEQFF
TGCGCCAGCAGCTCCGGAGACCGGTACAATGAGCAGTTCTTC
>.|TRBJ1-2|TRBV28|.
CASSLGAGGYTF
TGTGCCAGCAGTTTGGGGGCGGGCGGCTACACCTTC